This record concerns one T cell receptor (beta chain) sequence. Its matching antigen is unknown. Profiled with immunoSEQ multiplex PCR; TCRdb holds only in-frame clones, not every one. The sample lists about 110,000 clones; 80% to 95% were seen once. Looked up from germline, CDR1 is MNHEY and CDR2 is SVGAGI. The CDR3 spans 15 residues. Unmatched junction bases numbered 6, after V lost 6 bases and J lost 1 base. This sample was included in a study of T cell responses to AZD1222 COVID-19 vaccine. Whole-study results and caveats: Spike-wide coverage was observed for vaccine-associated CD4 TCRs, with dominant responses at 160-218 and 743-854.

The starting material was peripheral blood, obtained on day 0 of AZD1222 vaccination. This clonotype was sampled from an adult in good health. This rearrangement joins TRBV6-5 to TRBJ2-7, with 10 bases lining up with TRBD1. The DNA for the CDR3 is TGTGCCAGCAGGACAGGGGGCAGTGGATCCTACGAGCAGTACTTC. This encodes CASRTGGSGSYEQYF.